The 3 T cell receptor beta chains below come from one sample, sequenced in a study of T cell clonotyping in hematopoietic cell transplantation. Noted time point: recipient sample about 28 days before transplant, after cytoreduction. Data came from immunoSEQ multiplex PCR; TCRdb stores just in-frame clones and leaves some out. Here the sample spans some 27,000 clones, approximately 86% being singletons. The sample was peripheral blood mononuclear cells, taken before stem cell transplant. These receptors all come from a middle-aged man with acute myeloid leukemia. Some clones in this sample may be carry-over from other donors' samples.

CDR3 sequence reads: CASSQVSSGGISLFF. CDR3 coding DNA: TGTGCCAGCTCCCAAGTGTCTAGCGGGGGTATTTCCCTGTTTTTT. V usage is TRBV6-5 and J usage is TRBJ2-2; TRBD2 aligns across 10 bases. The J segment lost 14 bases and the V segment lost 8 bases, leaving 17 bases of the junction unmatched. The V gene's germline CDR1 is MNHEY and CDR2 SVGAGI. CDR3 length: 15 residues.

The rearrangement joins TRBV9 to TRBJ2-1; 7 nucleotides match TRBD1. Germline CDR1 is SGDLS and CDR2 is YYNGEE. This CDR3 contains 15 residues. V lost 0 bases to trimming and J lost 4 bases; unmatched junction nucleotides: 4. The CDR3 spells CASSVVGRGYNEQFF. The DNA of the CDR3 is TGTGCCAGCAGCGTAGTAGGCAGGGGGTACAATGAGCAGTTCTTC. The full variable domain, in which reference TRBV9 and TRBJ2-1 provide the parts outside the CDR3, is DSGVTQTPKHLITATGQRVTLRCSPRSGDLSVYWYQQSLDQGLQFLIQYYNGEERAKGNILERFSAQQFPDLHSELNLSSLELGDSALYFCASSVVGRGYNEQFFGPGTRLTVL.

The J gene is TRBJ1-1, the V gene TRBV5-6; tentatively, D is TRBD1 (6 bases). The germline V gene has CDR1 SGHDT and CDR2 YYEEEE. The CDR3 has 15 residues. Trimming took 0 bases from V and 1 from J, leaving 10 bases between them. In nucleotides, the CDR3 is TGTGCCAGCAGCTTGGACCTCAGGGGGAACACTGAAGCTTTCTTT. This encodes CASSLDLRGNTEAFF.